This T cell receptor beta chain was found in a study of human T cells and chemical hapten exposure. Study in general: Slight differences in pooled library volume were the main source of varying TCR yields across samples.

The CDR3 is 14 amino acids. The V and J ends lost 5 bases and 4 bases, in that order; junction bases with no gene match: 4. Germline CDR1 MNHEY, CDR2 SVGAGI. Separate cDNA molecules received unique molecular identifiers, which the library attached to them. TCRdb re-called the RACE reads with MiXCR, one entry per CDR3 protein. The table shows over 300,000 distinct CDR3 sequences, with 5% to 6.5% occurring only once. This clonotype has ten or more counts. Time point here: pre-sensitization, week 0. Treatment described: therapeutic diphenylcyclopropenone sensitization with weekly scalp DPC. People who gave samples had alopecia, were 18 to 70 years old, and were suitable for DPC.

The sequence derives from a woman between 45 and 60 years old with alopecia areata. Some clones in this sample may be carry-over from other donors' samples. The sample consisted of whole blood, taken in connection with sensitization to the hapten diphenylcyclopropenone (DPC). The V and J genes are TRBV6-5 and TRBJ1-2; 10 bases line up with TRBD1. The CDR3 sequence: CASSRGQGTYGYTF. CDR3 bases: TGTGCCAGCAGTAGGGGACAGGGGACCTATGGCTACACCTTC.